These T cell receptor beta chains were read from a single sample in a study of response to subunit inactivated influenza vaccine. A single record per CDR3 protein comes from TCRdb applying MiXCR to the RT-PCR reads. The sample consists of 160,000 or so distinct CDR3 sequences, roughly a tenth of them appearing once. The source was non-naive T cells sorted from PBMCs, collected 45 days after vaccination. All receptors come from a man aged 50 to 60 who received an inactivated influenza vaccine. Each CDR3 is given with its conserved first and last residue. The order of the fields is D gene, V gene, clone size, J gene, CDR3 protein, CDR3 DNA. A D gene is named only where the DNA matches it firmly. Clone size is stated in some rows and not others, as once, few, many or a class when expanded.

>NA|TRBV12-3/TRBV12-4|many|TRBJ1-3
CASSFIRGNTIYF
TGTGCCAGCAGTTTCATCAGGGGAAACACCATATATTTT
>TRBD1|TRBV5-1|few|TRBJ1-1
CASSQQGRYTEAFF
TGCGCCAGCAGCCAACAGGGGAGATACACTGAAGCTTTCTTT
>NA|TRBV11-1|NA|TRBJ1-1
CASSRGHRTEAFF
TGTGCCAGCAGCCGGGGGCACCGCACTGAAGCTTTCTTT
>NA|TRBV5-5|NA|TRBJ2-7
CASSPGLVYEQYF
TGTGCCAGCAGCCCCGGGCTCGTCTACGAGCAGTACTTC
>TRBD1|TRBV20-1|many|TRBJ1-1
CSATGTGPKDTEAFF
TGCAGTGCTACCGGGACAGGACCGAAGGACACTGAAGCTTTCTTT
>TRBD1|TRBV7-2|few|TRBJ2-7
CASSLVDRGGEQYF
TGTGCCAGCAGCTTAGTGGACAGGGGGGGCGAGCAGTACTTC
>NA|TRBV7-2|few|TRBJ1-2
CASSLTPTLGENGYTF
TGTGCCAGCAGCTTAACCCCGACGTTGGGGGAGAATGGCTACACCTTC
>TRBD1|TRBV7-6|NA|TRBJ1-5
CASSEQGAGQPQHF
TGTGCCAGCAGCGAACAGGGGGCAGGGCAGCCCCAGCATTTT
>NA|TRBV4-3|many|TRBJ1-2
CASSQEVLQGNYGYTF
TGCGCCAGCAGCCAAGAGGTACTCCAGGGAAACTATGGCTACACCTTC
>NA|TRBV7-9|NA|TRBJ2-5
CASSPKRRLRETQYF
TGTGCCAGCAGTCCGAAGCGTCGGTTGCGAGAGACCCAGTACTTC
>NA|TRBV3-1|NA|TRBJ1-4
CASSSYEGQGLFF
TGTGCCAGCAGTTCCTATGAGGGACAAGGACTGTTTTTT
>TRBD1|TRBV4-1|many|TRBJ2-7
CASSQVHRGQYEQYF
TGCGCCAGCAGCCAAGTACACAGGGGGCAATACGAGCAGTACTTC
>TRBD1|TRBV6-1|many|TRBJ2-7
CASSGPGTGSASYEQYF
TGTGCCAGCAGTGGTCCCGGGACAGGGTCGGCCTCCTACGAGCAGTACTTC
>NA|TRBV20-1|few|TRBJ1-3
CSARPSYSGNTIYF
TGCAGTGCTAGACCATCGTACTCTGGAAACACCATATATTTT
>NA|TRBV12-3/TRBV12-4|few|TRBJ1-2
CASSLALEYGYTF
TGTGCCAGCAGTTTAGCGCTTGAATATGGCTACACCTTC
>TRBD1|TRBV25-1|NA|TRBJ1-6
CASSTTGESSPLHF
TGTGCCAGCAGCACGACAGGGGAAAGTTCACCCCTCCACTTT
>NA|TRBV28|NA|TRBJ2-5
CASSFRETQDF
TGTGCCAGCAGTTTCAGGGAGACCCAGGACTTC
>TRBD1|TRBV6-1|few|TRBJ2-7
CASSDQGPGQGAPEQYF
TGTGCCAGCAGTGACCAAGGCCCGGGACAGGGGGCCCCCGAGCAGTACTTC
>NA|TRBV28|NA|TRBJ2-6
CASTPYTGANVLTF
TGTGCCAGCACCCCCTATACGGGGGCCAACGTCCTGACTTTC
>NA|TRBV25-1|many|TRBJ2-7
CASSRGSLYEQYF
TGTGCCAGCAGCAGGGGCTCCTTGTACGAGCAGTACTTC
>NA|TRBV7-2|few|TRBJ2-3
CASSSATTDTQYF
TGTGCCAGCAGCTCAGCAACCACAGATACGCAGTATTTT
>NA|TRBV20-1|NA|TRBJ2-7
CSARGGHSSYEQYF
TGCAGTGCTAGGGGCGGACACAGCTCCTACGAGCAGTACTTC
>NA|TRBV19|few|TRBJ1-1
CASSTRQAAFF
TGTGCCAGTAGTACTCGACAGGCAGCTTTCTTT
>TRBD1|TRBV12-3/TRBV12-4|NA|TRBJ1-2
CASSRRRTGGVGDYGYTF
TGTGCCAGCAGTCGTCGAAGGACAGGGGGCGTAGGGGACTATGGCTACACCTTC
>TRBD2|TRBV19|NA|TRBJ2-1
CASTLTPGGIYNEQFF
TGTGCCAGTACCCTTACCCCGGGAGGGATCTACAATGAGCAGTTCTTC
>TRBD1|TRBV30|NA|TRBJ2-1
CAWSGYAGGYEQFF
TGTGCCTGGAGTGGTTATGCAGGGGGCTATGAGCAGTTCTTC
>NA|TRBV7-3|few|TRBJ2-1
CASSRGGVQPLDEQFF
TGTGCCAGCAGCCGTGGAGGGGTACAACCTTTGGATGAGCAGTTCTTC
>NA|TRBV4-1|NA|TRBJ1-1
CASSQDRGTEAFF
TGCGCCAGCAGCCAAGACAGGGGCACTGAAGCTTTCTTT
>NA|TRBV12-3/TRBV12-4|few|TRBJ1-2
CASSQDGGSPGYTF
TGTGCCAGCAGCCAGGACGGTGGGTCTCCTGGCTACACCTTC
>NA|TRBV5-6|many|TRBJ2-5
CASSIPTGVFQETQYF
TGTGCCAGCAGCATACCGACAGGAGTCTTCCAAGAGACCCAGTACTTC
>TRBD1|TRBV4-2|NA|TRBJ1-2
CASSQEAGTANYGYTF
TGTGCCAGCAGCCAAGAGGCCGGGACAGCTAACTATGGCTACACCTTC
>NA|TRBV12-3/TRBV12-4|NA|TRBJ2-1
CASSLGGGQGDEQFF
TGTGCCAGCAGTTTAGGGGGGGGGCAGGGCGATGAGCAGTTCTTC
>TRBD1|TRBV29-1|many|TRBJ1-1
CSVVTGGTEAFF
TGCAGCGTTGTAACAGGGGGCACTGAAGCTTTCTTT
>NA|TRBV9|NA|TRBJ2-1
CASSVEGVTSYNEQFF
TGTGCCAGCAGCGTAGAGGGCGTTACCTCCTACAATGAGCAGTTCTTC
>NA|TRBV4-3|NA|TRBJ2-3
CASSQDLVSDYTDTQYF
TGCGCCAGCAGCCAAGATCTGGTCTCGGACTACACAGATACGCAGTATTTT
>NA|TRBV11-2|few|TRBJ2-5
CASSPRPERGGTQYF
TGTGCCAGCAGCCCCCGACCGGAACGGGGAGGGACCCAGTACTTC
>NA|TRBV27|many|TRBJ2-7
CASSTGRAGEQYF
TGTGCCAGCAGTACCGGAAGGGCGGGGGAGCAGTACTTC
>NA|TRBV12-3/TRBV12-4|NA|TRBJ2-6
CARSPAGGWGSGANVLTF
TGTGCCCGCAGTCCCGCCGGAGGGTGGGGCTCTGGGGCCAACGTCCTGACTTTC
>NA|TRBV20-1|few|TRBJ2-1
CSARQGTNEQFF
TGCAGTGCTAGACAGGGGACCAATGAGCAGTTCTTC
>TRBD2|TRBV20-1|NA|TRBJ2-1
CSARGTSGRKNEQFF
TGCAGTGCTAGAGGGACTAGCGGGAGGAAAAATGAGCAGTTCTTC
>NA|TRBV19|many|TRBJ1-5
CASSIRTRGSNQPQHF
TGTGCCAGTAGTATCCGGACACGGGGTAGCAATCAGCCCCAGCATTTT
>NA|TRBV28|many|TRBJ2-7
CASSQGREQYF
TGTGCCAGCAGTCAAGGAAGGGAGCAGTACTTC
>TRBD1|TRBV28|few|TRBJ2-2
CASSSGTGTTGELFF
TGTGCCAGCAGCTCCGGGACAGGGACCACCGGGGAGCTGTTTTTT
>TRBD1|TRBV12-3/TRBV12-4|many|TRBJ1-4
CASSLSTGKNEKLFF
TGTGCCAGCAGTTTATCGACAGGGAAAAATGAAAAACTGTTTTTT
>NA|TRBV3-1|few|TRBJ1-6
CASSQEQGTNSPLHF
TGTGCCAGCAGCCAAGAACAGGGAACCAATTCACCCCTCCACTTT
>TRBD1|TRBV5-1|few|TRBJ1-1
CASSAGTGIYTEAFF
TGCGCCAGCAGCGCCGGGACAGGAATATACACTGAAGCTTTCTTT
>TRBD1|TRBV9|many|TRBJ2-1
CASSVGDRENEQFF
TGTGCCAGCAGCGTAGGGGACAGGGAGAATGAGCAGTTCTTC
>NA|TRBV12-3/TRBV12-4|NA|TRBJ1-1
CASRGGRNTEAFF
TGTGCCAGCAGGGGAGGGAGGAACACTGAAGCTTTCTTT
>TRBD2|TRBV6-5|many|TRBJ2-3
CASRAGTTYTDTQYF
TGTGCCAGCAGGGCCGGGACTACCTACACAGATACGCAGTATTTT
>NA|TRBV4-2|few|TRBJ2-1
CASSQGWQGHNEQFF
TGTGCCAGCAGCCAAGGTTGGCAGGGACACAATGAGCAGTTCTTC
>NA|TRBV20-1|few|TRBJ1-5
CSATPYGQYSNQPQHF
TGCAGTGCCACCCCGTACGGACAGTATAGCAATCAGCCCCAGCATTTT
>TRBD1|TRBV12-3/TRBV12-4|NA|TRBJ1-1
CASRQGDFPEAFF
TGTGCCAGTCGTCAGGGGGACTTCCCTGAAGCTTTCTTT
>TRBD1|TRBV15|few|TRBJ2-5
CATSLWTGGLETQYF
TGTGCCACCAGCCTGTGGACAGGGGGCTTAGAGACCCAGTACTTC
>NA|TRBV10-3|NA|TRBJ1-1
CATGAGPNTEAFF
TGTGCCACCGGGGCCGGCCCGAACACTGAAGCTTTCTTT
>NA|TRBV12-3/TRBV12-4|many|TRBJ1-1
CASNRPGRGLDEAFF
TGTGCCAGCAACAGACCGGGACGGGGCTTGGATGAAGCTTTCTTT
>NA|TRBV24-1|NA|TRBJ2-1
CATSDLMGLHNEQFF
TGTGCCACCAGTGATTTGATGGGTCTGCACAATGAGCAGTTCTTC
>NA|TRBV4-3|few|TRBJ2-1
CASSQDLYPYNEQFF
TGCGCCAGCAGCCAAGATCTTTATCCTTACAATGAGCAGTTCTTC
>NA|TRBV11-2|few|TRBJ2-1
CASSLARARVNEQFF
TGTGCCAGCAGCCTGGCGAGGGCGCGGGTTAATGAGCAGTTCTTC